One and the same sample provided the 19 T cell receptor beta chains below, sequenced in a study of T cells in Graves' hyperthyroidism and ophthalmopathy. Using RNA transcripts as the source, TCR beta CDR3 regions were amplified. During a first-round RT-PCR of the TCR CDR3, the HTBI primer set was used. TCRdb re-derived calls from the multiplex PCR reads in MiXCR, one entry per CDR3 protein. This table has tens of thousands of distinct CDR3 sequences, around 55% appearing once. The sample comprised peripheral blood or thyroid tissue (not recorded which). The receptors derive from a man aged 18-30 years with Graves' hyperthyroidism.

This clonotype came up many times. V and J are TRBV12-3 or TRBV12-4 and TRBJ1-2; 7 positions agree with TRBD1. V trimming: 5 bases; J trimming: 6 bases; junction bases outside the gene matches: 6. The CDR3 spans 13 residues. CDR3 region: CASSITGTDGYTF. CDR3 coding DNA: TGTGCCAGCAGTATAACCGGGACAGATGGCTACACCTTC.

Comment on this clonotype: A much bigger clone sits one base away, suggesting this may be a read error. As the CDR3 is not closed by the conserved phenylalanine or tryptophan, this likely results from a read error. The chain has TRBV2 and TRBJ1-5; the D gene is possibly TRBD1 (6 bases). The CDR3 is 14 residues long. CDR1 and CDR2 from the germline V gene are SNHLY and FYNNEI. The V and J ends lost 6 bases and 10 bases respectively, with 19 bases between them. Here the CDR3 DNA reads TGTGCCAGCAGCCCCGCCGGGGGGCTATTCCCCCAGCATCTT. Its translation: CASSPAGGLFPQHL.

This clonotype was counted once. The CDR3 DNA reads as TGTGCCAGCAGGACTAACAGGGGCCCCTACGAGCAGTACTTC. This encodes CASRTNRGPYEQYF. The chain links TRBV6-1 to TRBJ2-7; TRBD1 aligns across 7 bases. Germline loops: CDR1 MNHNS, CDR2 SASEGT. Trimming cost V 6 bases and J 2 bases; bases outside gene matches: 7. The CDR3 sequence is 14 residues long.

This clonotype was counted between two and nine times. The genes are TRBV2 and TRBJ2-7; 7 nucleotides line up with TRBD2. V trimming: 7 bases; J trimming: 0 bases; junction bases outside the gene matches: 6. This CDR3 region has 14 residues. Germline lookup yields CDR1 SNHLY and CDR2 FYNNEI. The chain's CDR3 is CASTLERDSYEQYF. The CDR3, as DNA: TGTGCCAGCACCCTCGAGCGGGACTCCTACGAGCAGTACTTC.

This clonotype was recorded a few times. Its ends do not fully match the called genes, so a read error is possible. CDR3 bases: TGTGCCACCAGTGATGGTGTAGGGACCATCTTC. Its protein product is CATSDGVGTIF. The chain has TRBV24-1 and TRBJ1-2; weak D call: TRBD1 (5 bases). Per germline, CDR1 KGHDR and CDR2 SFDVKD. This CDR3 is 11 amino acids long.

This clonotype showed up many times. A clone one base away is much larger, so this may be a read error. The chain's CDR3 is CAGRKTGSYEQYF. The CDR3, as DNA: TGTGCCGGCAGGAAGACAGGATCCTACGAGCAGTACTTC. The chain recombines TRBV2 with TRBJ2-7; TRBD1 might be the D (6 bases). CDR3 length: 13 amino acids. From germline, CDR1 is SNHLY and CDR2 FYNNEI.

This clonotype was seen at least ten times. This chain connects TRBV7-2 to TRBJ2-3, with D perhaps TRBD2 (5 bases). Germline CDR1 is SGHTA and CDR2 is FQGNSA. V gave up 2 bases and J gave up 3 bases, with 21 bases separating them. This CDR3 region has 18 residues. Here the CDR3 DNA reads TGTGCCAGCAGCTTAAGATCGAGGGCTAGGCAATTAACAGATACGCAGTATTTT. Residues: CASSLRSRARQLTDTQYF.

The gene calls are TRBV6-2 or TRBV6-3 and TRBJ1-1, with 7 nucleotides matching TRBD1. V was pared by 0 bases and J by 8 bases, with 3 bases of the junction left unmatched. The CDR3 extends over 13 amino acids. The germline V gene has CDR1 MNHEY and CDR2 SVGEGT. DNA of the CDR3: TGTGCCAGCAGTTACTCAGTGACAGGGGAAGCTTTCTTT. It encodes CASSYSVTGEAFF.

The chain combines TRBV10-3 with TRBJ1-4; D remains ambiguous. The germline CDR1 and CDR2 sequences are ENHRY and SYGVKD. The CDR3 spans 14 residues. The germline V and J ends were trimmed by 11 bases and 0 bases, with 13 bases remaining between them. The CDR3 bases are TGTGCCTCACCGAGCCCAGCAACTAATGAAAAACTGTTTTTT. Translated: CASPSPATNEKLFF.

This clonotype is labeled as medium-sized. This chain uses TRBV9 with TRBJ1-6; TRBD1 aligns across 8 bases. This CDR3 has 18 amino acids. V gave up 4 bases and J gave up 7 bases; unmatched junction bases: 16. CDR1 and CDR2 (germline): SGDLS, YYNGEE. CDR3 loop: CASSPKAGGPLSNSPLHF. Here the CDR3 DNA reads TGTGCCAGCAGCCCGAAAGCAGGGGGCCCATTATCGAATTCACCCCTCCACTTT.

This clonotype was detected many times. This chain joins TRBV27 and TRBJ2-7; the match to TRBD1 covers 7 bases. Germline values: CDR1 MNHEY, CDR2 SMNVEV (reference sequence). This CDR3 has 13 residues. Trimming cost V 6 bases and J 4 bases; bases outside gene matches: 6. The CDR3 protein is CASSPDREYEQYF. DNA for the CDR3: TGTGCCAGCAGCCCCGACAGGGAGTACGAGCAGTACTTC.

The chain couples TRBV2 to TRBJ2-5, with D unclear. The ends were cut back, 7 bases at V and 4 bases at J, with 10 bases in the middle. This CDR3 region has 12 residues. Looked up from germline, CDR1 is SNHLY and CDR2 is FYNNEI. The CDR3 coding sequence is TGTGCCAGCATGTGGCTTCGAGAGACCCAGTACTTC. Translation: CASMWLRETQYF.

This clonotype was counted between two and nine times. The CDR3 nucleotides read TGTGCCAGCAGCACCGGGACAGCCTACGAGCAGTACTTC. It yields the protein CASSTGTAYEQYF. The chain employs TRBV7-6 and TRBJ2-7; 7 bases align to TRBD1. Per the germline V gene, CDR1 is SGHVS and CDR2 is FNYEAQ. The V segment lost 5 bases and the J segment 2 bases; nucleotides outside the gene matches: 3. The CDR3 consists of 13 residues.

This clonotype occurred many times. The rearrangement joins TRBV5-1 to TRBJ1-1; D is unclear. CDR3 length: 14 amino acids. CDR1 and CDR2 (germline): SGHRS, YFSETQ. V was cut by 4 bases and J by 1 base, with 11 bases left in between. The CDR3 DNA is TGCGCCAGCAGCCCCAGGACGGGGAACACTGAAGCTTTCTTT. It specifies CASSPRTGNTEAFF.

This clonotype was counted at least ten times. V and J are TRBV5-6 and TRBJ2-5; weak D call: TRBD2 (5 bases). V lost 6 bases and J lost 2, with 17 bases in between. CDR1 is SGHDT and CDR2 is YYEEEE in the germline V gene. This CDR3 has 15 residues. CDR3 nucleotides: TGTGCCAGCACCATTCAGCGGCAGAAGCAAGAGACCCAGTACTTC. Its protein product is CASTIQRQKQETQYF.

This clonotype was counted many times. This sequence joins TRBV14 and TRBJ2-7, with 7 nucleotides matching TRBD1. Germline trimming cut 5 bases from V and 3 bases from J; bases unmatched to any gene: 16. Germline values: CDR1 SGHDN, CDR2 FVKESK. This CDR3 region has 17 residues. In DNA, the CDR3 is TGTGCCAGCAGCTTGGGAAGGGGGCAGCCAGGGGGCTACGAGCAGTACTTC. Translation gives CASSLGRGQPGGYEQYF.

This clonotype occurred many times. The chain recombines TRBV9 with TRBJ1-4; TRBD1 is a possible D gene (5 bases). V dropped 1 base and J dropped 2 bases, with 21 bases sitting between them. The germline gives CDR1 SGDLS, CDR2 YYNGEE. The CDR3 spans 19 residues. The CDR3 sequence is CASSVTDDPGSLTNEKLFF. The CDR3 DNA sequence: TGTGCCAGCAGCGTAACGGACGACCCAGGGAGTCTCACTAATGAAAAACTGTTTTTT.

This clonotype was counted a few times. This chain connects TRBV7-2 to TRBJ2-1; D may match TRBD1 or TRBD2 (5 bases each). The V and J ends lost 1 base and 3 bases respectively, with 10 bases between them. The CDR3 spans 15 residues. The germline CDR1 and CDR2 sequences are SGHTA and FQGNSA. This CDR3 reads CASSLGGSGYNEQFF. In DNA, the CDR3 is TGTGCCAGCAGCTTAGGGGGGTCTGGCTACAATGAGCAGTTCTTC.

This clonotype was counted once. This sequence joins TRBV29-1 and TRBJ2-6, with 7 bases fitting TRBD1. Germline assignment: CDR1 SQVTM and CDR2 ANQGSEA. V lost 4 bases, J lost 0 bases, and 3 bases stayed unmatched. The CDR3 spans 15 residues. CDR3 bases: TGCAGCGTTGCAGGGGGAACCTCTGGGGCCAACGTCCTGACTTTC. It codes for CSVAGGTSGANVLTF.